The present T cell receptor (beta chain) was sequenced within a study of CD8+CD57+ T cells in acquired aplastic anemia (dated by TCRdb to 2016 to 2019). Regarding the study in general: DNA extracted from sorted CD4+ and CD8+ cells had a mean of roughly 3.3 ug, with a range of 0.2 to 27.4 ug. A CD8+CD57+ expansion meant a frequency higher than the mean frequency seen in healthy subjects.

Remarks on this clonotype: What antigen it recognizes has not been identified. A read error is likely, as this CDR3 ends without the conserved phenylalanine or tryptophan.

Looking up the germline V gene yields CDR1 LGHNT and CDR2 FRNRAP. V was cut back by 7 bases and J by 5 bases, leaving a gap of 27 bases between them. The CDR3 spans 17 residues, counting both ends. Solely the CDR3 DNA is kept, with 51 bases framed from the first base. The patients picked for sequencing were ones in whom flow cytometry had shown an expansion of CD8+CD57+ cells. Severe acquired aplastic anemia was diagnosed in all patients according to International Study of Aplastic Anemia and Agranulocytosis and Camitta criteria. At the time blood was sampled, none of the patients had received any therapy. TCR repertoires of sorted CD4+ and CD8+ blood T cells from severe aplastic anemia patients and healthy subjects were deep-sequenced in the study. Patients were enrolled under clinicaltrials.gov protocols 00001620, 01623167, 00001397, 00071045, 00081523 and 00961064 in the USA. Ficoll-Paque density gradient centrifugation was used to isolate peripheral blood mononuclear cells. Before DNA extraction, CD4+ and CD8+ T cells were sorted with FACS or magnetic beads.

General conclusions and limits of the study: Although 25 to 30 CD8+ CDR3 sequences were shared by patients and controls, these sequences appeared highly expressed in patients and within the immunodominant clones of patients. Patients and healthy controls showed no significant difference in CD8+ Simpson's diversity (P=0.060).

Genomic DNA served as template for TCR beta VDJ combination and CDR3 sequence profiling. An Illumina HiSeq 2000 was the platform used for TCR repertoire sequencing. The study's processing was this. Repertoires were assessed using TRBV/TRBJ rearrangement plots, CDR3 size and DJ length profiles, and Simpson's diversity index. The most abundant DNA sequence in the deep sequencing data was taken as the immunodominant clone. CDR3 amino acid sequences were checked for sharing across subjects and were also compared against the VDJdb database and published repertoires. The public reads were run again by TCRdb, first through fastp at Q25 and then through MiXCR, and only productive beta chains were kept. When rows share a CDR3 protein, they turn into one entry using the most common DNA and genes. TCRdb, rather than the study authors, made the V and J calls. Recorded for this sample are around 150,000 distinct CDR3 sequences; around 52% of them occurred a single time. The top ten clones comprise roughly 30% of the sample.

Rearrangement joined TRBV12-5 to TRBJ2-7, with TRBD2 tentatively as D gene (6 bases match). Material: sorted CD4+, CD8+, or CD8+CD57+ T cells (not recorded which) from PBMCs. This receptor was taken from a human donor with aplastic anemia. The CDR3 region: CASALPVLRLEVNEQYL. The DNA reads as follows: TGTGCTAGTGCCCTCCCCGTCCTTCGACTAGAGGTTAACGAGCAGTACCTC.